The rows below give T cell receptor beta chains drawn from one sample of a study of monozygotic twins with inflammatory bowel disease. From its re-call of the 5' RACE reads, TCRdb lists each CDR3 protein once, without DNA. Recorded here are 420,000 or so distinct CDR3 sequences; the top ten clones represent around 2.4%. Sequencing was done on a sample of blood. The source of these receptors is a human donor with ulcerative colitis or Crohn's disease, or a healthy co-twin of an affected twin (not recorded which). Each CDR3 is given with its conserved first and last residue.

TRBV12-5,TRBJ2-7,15,CASGLDTGTGDEQYF
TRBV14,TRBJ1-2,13,CASSSGVGYGYTF
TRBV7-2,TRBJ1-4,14,CASSRTGSNEKLFF
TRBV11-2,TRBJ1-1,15,CASSLGTGSNTEAFF
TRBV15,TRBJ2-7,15,CATSREGQGFYEQYF
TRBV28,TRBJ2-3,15,CATRDPTSITDTQYF
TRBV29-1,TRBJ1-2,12,CSVEDSADGYTF
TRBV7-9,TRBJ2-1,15,CASSQPSQNYNEQFF
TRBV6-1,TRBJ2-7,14,CASSETGGLYEQYF
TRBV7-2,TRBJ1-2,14,CASSLVGTAGGYTF
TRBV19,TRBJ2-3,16,CASSGVYREVPDTQYF
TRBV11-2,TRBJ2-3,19,CASSLWPSSSRGGSDTQYF
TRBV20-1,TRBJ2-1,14,CSAGRSGRADEQFF
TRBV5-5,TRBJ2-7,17,CASSSGTAILSIYEQYF
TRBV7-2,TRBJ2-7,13,CASTSLRGYEQYF
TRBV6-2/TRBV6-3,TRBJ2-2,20,CASSYSGTSGRADVTGELFF
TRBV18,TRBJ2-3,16,CASSPPPDLVTDTQYF
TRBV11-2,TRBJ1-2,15,CASSFGGQDGGGYTF
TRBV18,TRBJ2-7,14,CASSPGVLSYEQYF
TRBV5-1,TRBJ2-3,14,CASSIGGGTDTQYF
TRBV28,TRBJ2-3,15,CASSPYSRGTDTQYF
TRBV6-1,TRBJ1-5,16,CASRSISGRSNQPQHF
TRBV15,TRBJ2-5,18,CATSRDRRKQGNRETQYF
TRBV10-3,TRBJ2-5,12,CATGAGEETQYF
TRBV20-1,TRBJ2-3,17,CSASVPSGGRSTDTQYF
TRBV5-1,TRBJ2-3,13,CASSVSSTDTQYF
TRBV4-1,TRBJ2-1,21,CASSQGSGVAGIGRSYNEQFF
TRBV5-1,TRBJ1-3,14,CASSLEHSGNTIYF
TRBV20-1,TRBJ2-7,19,CSARDPTSAARIGNYEQYF
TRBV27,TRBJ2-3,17,CASSFSGTGAFTDTQYF
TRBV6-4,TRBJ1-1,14,CASSDFPGNTEAFF
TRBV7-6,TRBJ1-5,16,CASSLGAGSSNQPQHF
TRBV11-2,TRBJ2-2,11,CAGQGNGELFF
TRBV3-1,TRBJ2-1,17,CASSQEHPGAGYNEQFF
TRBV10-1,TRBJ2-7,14,CASSESRFRREQYF
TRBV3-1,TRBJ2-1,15,CASSQGPGGYNEQFF
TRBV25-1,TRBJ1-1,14,CASSEGFMNTEAFF
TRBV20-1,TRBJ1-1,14,CSARRAALNTEAFF
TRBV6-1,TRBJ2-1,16,CASSPPGREFGNEQFF
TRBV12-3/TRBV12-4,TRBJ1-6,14,CASSFPGGNSPLHF
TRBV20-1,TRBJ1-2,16,CSARAETPQGGYGYTF
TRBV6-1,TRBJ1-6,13,CAIDQGENSPLHF
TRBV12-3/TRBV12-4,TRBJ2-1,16,CASRVPGTSGYNEQFF
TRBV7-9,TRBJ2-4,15,CASRSPWRSENIQYF